Given below is one T cell receptor beta chain in context. As yet, its antigen is unknown. An end of the junction differs from the germline gene, which may be a read error. This sample was taken from a study of response to subunit inactivated influenza vaccine. Overall study results and limits: There was a suggestion from the authors that each seasonal influenza vaccination recruits few new T cells.

TCRdb re-derived calls from the RT-PCR reads in MiXCR, one entry per CDR3 protein. The data show about 700,000 distinct CDR3 sequences, around 13% seen once. The CDR3 loop spans 13 amino acids. The sequencing used PBMCs from blood, collected 14 days before vaccination. The sequence came from a man aged 45-65 years who received an inactivated influenza vaccine. The chain combines TRBV12-3 or TRBV12-4 with TRBJ1-3; possible D gene TRBD1, 6 bases. As DNA, the CDR3 is TGTGCCAGCCGACAGGTCTCTGGAGACACCATATATTTT. The encoded protein is CASRQVSGDTIYF.